These 16 T cell receptor beta chains share one sample of origin, sequenced in a study of T-cell memory formation after mild COVID-19. TCRdb re-called the 5' RACE reads with MiXCR, one entry per CDR3 protein. The table has approximately 440,000 distinct CDR3 sequences, 20% seen once; the top ten hold around 8%. Sequenced input: PBMCs or a T cell subset sorted from them (not recorded which). The receptors derive from an adult woman who had mild COVID-19 (a few samples of this study predate the infection). Cell type and time point are not known.

The CDR3 DNA reads TGCAGTGCTGCCGGATGGGATGAGCAGTTCTTC. This sequence encodes CSAAGWDEQFF. The chain joins TRBV20-1 to TRBJ2-1; D not certain. The CDR3 covers 11 residues. V was clipped by 5 bases and J by 8 bases, with 10 bases between them. The germline gives CDR1 DFQATT, CDR2 SNEGSKA (reference sequence).

The chain is built from TRBV6-2 or TRBV6-3 and TRBJ2-2, with D unresolved. The germline V and J ends were trimmed by 5 bases and 2 bases, with 9 bases remaining between them. This CDR3 spans 14 amino acids. Germline V gene lookup returns CDR1 MNHEY and CDR2 SVGEGT. CDR3 sequence: CASSGLRNTGELFF. The CDR3 DNA is TGTGCCAGCAGTGGCCTTAGAAACACCGGGGAGCTGTTTTTT.

This chain joins TRBV10-3 and TRBJ2-3; no clear D. This CDR3 contains 14 residues. CDR1 and CDR2 from the germline V gene are ENHRY and SYGVKD. Trimming left V 2 bases short and J 6 bases short, with 12 bases between. The CDR3 bases are TGTGCCATCAGTGAGAGAGGTTACGGCGATACGCAGTATTTT. It codes for CAISERGYGDTQYF.

This clonotype was observed at least ten times. CDR3 protein: CASSRQGRNEQFF. The CDR3 bases are TGTGCCAGCAGTAGACAGGGTAGAAATGAGCAGTTCTTC. The chain employs TRBV2 and TRBJ2-1; TRBD1 matches at 7 bases. The V gene's germline CDR1 is SNHLY and CDR2 FYNNEI. This CDR3 spans 13 amino acids. J was trimmed by 7 bases and V by 5 bases; bases with no gene match: 5.

This clonotype was seen only a few times. The chain has TRBV7-3 and TRBJ1-2, with D possibly matching TRBD1 (6 bases). V dropped 4 bases and J dropped 8 bases, with 14 bases sitting between them. This CDR3 has 13 amino acids. From germline, CDR1 is SGHTA and CDR2 FQGTGA. This CDR3 is CASSSRGGLGYTF. CDR3 DNA: TGTGCCAGCAGCTCCCGCGGGGGGCTAGGCTACACCTTC.

The chain is built from TRBV19 and TRBJ1-1; D not resolved. Germline loops: CDR1 LNHDA, CDR2 SQIVND (reference sequence). The V end lost 3 bases, the J end lost 4 bases, and 6 bases lay between the germline ends. The CDR3 length is 12 residues. CDR3 sequence: CASSMQTTEAFF. CDR3 coding DNA: TGTGCCAGTAGTATGCAGACCACTGAAGCTTTCTTT.

The chain is built from TRBV19 and TRBJ2-3; D is unclear. Trimming left V 5 bases short and J 0 bases short, with 15 bases between. The V gene's germline CDR1 is LNHDA and CDR2 SQIVND (reference sequence). The CDR3 spans 16 residues. CDR3 protein: CASSRGRMSSTDTQYF. CDR3 nucleotides: TGTGCCAGTAGTCGTGGACGGATGAGTAGCACAGATACGCAGTATTTT.

The V call is TRBV7-9, the J call TRBJ2-1; 9 bases fit TRBD2. CDR3 length equals 15 residues. Germline V CDR1 and CDR2: SEHNR, FQNEAQ (reference sequence). The V segment lost 5 bases and the J segment 5 bases; nucleotides outside the gene matches: 7. In DNA, the CDR3 is TGTGCCAGCAGCGACTCTAGCGGGATGGACAATGAGCAGTTCTTC. Its translation is CASSDSSGMDNEQFF.

The V and J genes are TRBV20-1 and TRBJ2-7; possibly TRBD2 for D (6 bases). Germline-derived CDR1 and CDR2 are DFQATT and SNEGSKA (reference sequence). The germline V and J ends were trimmed by 4 bases and 0 bases, with 13 bases remaining between them. The CDR3 extends over 14 amino acids. The CDR3 loop reads CSAIVRGSSYEQYF. The CDR3 bases are TGCAGTGCTATCGTCCGGGGGAGCTCCTACGAGCAGTACTTC.

This clonotype came up a few times. CDR3 nucleotide sequence: TGTGCCAGCAGGCCACCGACTAGCGGGAGTGCTTCCGAGCAGTACTTC. Translating gives CASRPPTSGSASEQYF. The chain carries TRBV6-6 and TRBJ2-7, with 12 bases fitting TRBD2. This CDR3 is built from 16 residues. The V gene end was trimmed by 6 bases and the J gene end by 6 bases; junction bases not matched to a gene: 12. CDR1 and CDR2 (germline): MNHNY, SVGAGI (reference sequence).

This sequence joins TRBV5-1 and TRBJ2-2; TRBD2 aligns across 7 bases. In germline, CDR1 is SGHRS, CDR2 YFSETQ. This CDR3 comprises 15 residues. V trimming: 5 bases; J trimming: 2 bases; junction bases outside the gene matches: 6. The CDR3 loop is CASRGGTINTGELFF. The CDR3 DNA is TGCGCCAGCAGAGGCGGGACTATAAACACCGGGGAGCTGTTTTTT.

V is TRBV4-1 and J is TRBJ1-2, with 7 bases matching TRBD1. Looked up from germline, CDR1 is MGHRA and CDR2 is YSYEKL. Trimming at V came to 6 bases and at J to 5 bases, leaving 12 bases not matched to a gene. This CDR3 region has 15 residues. CDR3 region: CASSPREGALYGYTF. The CDR3 DNA follows: TGCGCCAGCAGTCCCCGAGAGGGGGCTTTATATGGCTACACCTTC.

CDR3 sequence: CAWSGGQGWVEQYF. The CDR3 DNA is TGTGCCTGGAGTGGTGGACAGGGGTGGGTCGAGCAGTACTTC. The chain uses TRBV30 and TRBJ2-7; 9 bases match TRBD1. This CDR3 has 14 residues. With 1 base clipped from V and 6 bases from J, the junction kept 7 bases outside the gene matches. Germline lookup yields CDR1 GTSNPN and CDR2 SVGIG (reference sequence).

The chain joins TRBV9 to TRBJ1-5; TRBD1 is a possible D gene (5 bases). The ends were cut back, 3 bases at V and 1 base at J, with 11 bases in the middle. Germline CDR1 is SGDLS and CDR2 is YYNGEE. The CDR3 totals 15 residues. The chain's CDR3 is CASSGGLTSNQPQHF. CDR3 bases: TGTGCCAGCAGCGGGGGACTGACCAGCAATCAGCCCCAGCATTTT.

Only a few counts were recorded for this clonotype. This chain uses TRBV19 with TRBJ1-5, with D unresolved. Germline assignment: CDR1 LNHDA and CDR2 SQIVND (reference sequence). CDR3 length: 14 amino acids. V gave up 3 bases and J gave up 2 bases, with 8 bases separating them. This chain's CDR3 is CASSMWHGNQPQHF. DNA of the CDR3: TGTGCCAGTAGTATGTGGCACGGCAATCAGCCCCAGCATTTT.

The sample holds many counts of this clonotype. The chain links TRBV5-1 to TRBJ2-1, with 9 bases that match TRBD2. The CDR3 consists of 15 residues. Per germline, CDR1 SGHRS and CDR2 YFSETQ. V trimming: 2 bases; J trimming: 4 bases; junction bases outside the gene matches: 4. CDR3 amino acids: CASSFGGRGYNEQFF. The CDR3 nucleotides are TGCGCCAGCAGCTTCGGCGGGAGGGGGTACAATGAGCAGTTCTTC.